A single sample gave rise to the 22 T cell receptor beta chains below, sequenced in a study of T cell changes during pregnancy in multiple sclerosis. This table comes from immunoSEQ multiplex PCR, and its TCRdb copy is limited to in-frame clones, with some not included. Of about 71,000 clones listed, around nine tenths are singletons. The sample here was peripheral blood, taken in the third trimester of pregnancy. The receptors derive from a female donor with multiple sclerosis, enrolled in a pregnancy study.

This clone was seen just once. The chain carries TRBV27 and TRBJ2-1; TRBD2 matches 11 bases. CDR3 length: 15 amino acids. The V gene's germline CDR1 is MNHEY and CDR2 SMNVEV (reference sequence). Trimming took 5 bases from V and 4 from J; bases not matched to a gene: 4. CDR3 nucleotide sequence: TGTGCCAGCAGTCCGGGACTAGCGGTTTACAATGAGCAGTTCTTC. Translation gives CASSPGLAVYNEQFF.

This sequence joins TRBV5-1 and TRBJ2-3; 7 positions match TRBD2. J lost 4 bases, V lost 1 base, and 6 bases had no gene match. The CDR3 runs to 15 residues. CDR1 and CDR2 (germline): SGHRS, YFSETQ. This chain's CDR3 is CASSLNGGRSDTQYF. The CDR3 DNA reads as TGCGCCAGCAGCTTGAACGGGGGGAGGTCAGATACGCAGTATTTT.

This chain connects TRBV13 to TRBJ2-3; perhaps TRBD1 as D (6 bases). The CDR3 runs to 17 residues. Germline V gene sequence: CDR1 PRHDT, CDR2 FYEKMQ (reference sequence). The V and J ends lost 1 base and 0 bases respectively, with 14 bases between them. The CDR3 sequence is CASSLELGTPSTDTQYF. CDR3 nucleotide sequence: TGTGCCAGCAGCTTAGAATTGGGGACACCAAGCACAGATACGCAGTATTTT.

The chain joins TRBV5-5 to TRBJ2-7; TRBD2 might be the D (6 bases). Per germline, CDR1 SGHKS and CDR2 YYEKEE (reference sequence). Trimming left V 4 bases short and J 3 bases short, with 14 bases between. The CDR3 runs 14 residues. CDR3 nucleotide sequence: TGTGCCAGCAGCGAGGCGGGACCGTTCTACGAGCAGTACTTC. It codes for CASSEAGPFYEQYF.

The chain employs TRBV7-8 and TRBJ1-6, with a tentative D call TRBD1 (6 bases). The V and J ends lost 0 bases and 9 bases respectively, with 15 bases between them. The germline gives CDR1 SGHVS, CDR2 FQNEAQ. The CDR3 runs 16 residues. Here the CDR3 DNA reads TGTGCCAGCAGCTTAGCGACGGCAGGGGTACGTTCACCCCTCCACTTT. Translating gives CASSLATAGVRSPLHF.

The chain employs TRBV2 and TRBJ1-1; 10 nucleotides line up with TRBD1. Germline CDR1 SNHLY, CDR2 FYNNEI. The CDR3 totals 14 residues. V lost 5 bases to trimming and J lost 6 bases; unmatched junction nucleotides: 6. The CDR3 coding sequence is TGTGCCAGCAGTCGCCTGACAGGGGGCGCTGAAGCTTTCTTT. It is translated as CASSRLTGGAEAFF. Variable domain in full (rest from reference TRBV2 and TRBJ1-1): EPEVTQTPSHQVTQMGQEVILRCVPISNHLYFYWYRQILGQKVEFLVSFYNNEISEKSEIFDDQFSVERPDGSNFTLKIRSTKLEDSAMYFCASSRLTGGAEAFFGQGTRLTVV.

This clone was counted between two and nine times. The chain has TRBV6-5 and TRBJ1-2; possibly TRBD1 for D (5 bases). This CDR3 region has 16 residues. The V and J ends lost 0 bases and 8 bases respectively, with 19 bases between them. The germline V gene encodes CDR1 MNHEY and CDR2 SVGAGI. DNA for the CDR3: TGTGCCAGCAGTTACTCGATTCTGGGGGGGAAACAAGGCTACACCTTC. Its translation is CASSYSILGGKQGYTF.

CDR3 amino acids: CASSARDLGEQYF. The CDR3 DNA reads TGCGCCAGCAGTGCTCGGGATTTGGGCGAGCAGTACTTC. The chain joins TRBV10-1 to TRBJ2-7, with D perhaps TRBD2 (5 bases). From germline, CDR1 is WNHNN and CDR2 SYGVQD (reference sequence). The CDR3 length is 13 residues. The V and J ends lost 4 bases and 6 bases respectively, with 13 bases between them.

This sequence joins TRBV30 and TRBJ2-7; TRBD1 matches at 10 bases. In germline, CDR1 is GTSNPN, CDR2 SVGIG (reference sequence). CDR3 length: 13 amino acids. V trimming: 7 bases; J trimming: 2 bases; junction bases outside the gene matches: 5. CDR3 nucleotides: TGTGCCTTATCCGGGACAGGGGCCTACGAGCAGTACTTC. Translating it yields CALSGTGAYEQYF.

The chain is built from TRBV10-3 and TRBJ1-2; unclear D gene. The length of the CDR3 is 13 residues. Germline V gives CDR1 ENHRY, CDR2 SYGVKD. Trimming took off 6 bases at V and 4 bases at J, with 12 bases between the two ends. DNA for the CDR3: TGTGCCATCAGGAGGGCAGGTGCCTATGGCTACACCTTC. Translating it yields CAIRRAGAYGYTF.

The J gene is TRBJ2-1, the V gene TRBV5-4; D is perhaps TRBD2 (7 bases). Deletions cut 0 bases from V and 9 bases from J, with 22 bases between. The CDR3 extends over 17 amino acids. Germline CDR1 reads SGHNT; CDR2 reads YYREEE (reference sequence). The CDR3 protein is CASSLEGGLTLKGEQFF. CDR3 sequence (DNA): TGTGCCAGCAGCTTGGAGGGGGGACTAACCCTGAAGGGTGAGCAGTTCTTC. Full variable domain (rest looked up from reference TRBV5-4 and TRBJ2-1): ETGVTQSPTHLIKTRGQQVTLRCSSQSGHNTVSWYQQALGQGPQFIFQYYREEENGRGNFPPRFSGLQFPNYSSELNVNALELDDSALYLCASSLEGGLTLKGEQFFGPGTRLTVL.

The chain joins TRBV27 to TRBJ1-5, with unresolved D. Germline V gene data show CDR1 as MNHEY and CDR2 as SMNVEV (reference sequence). The CDR3 totals 14 residues. V shed 5 bases and J shed 0 bases, with 8 bases lying between them. CDR3 DNA sequence: TGTGCCAGCAGTCCTGTGAGTAGCAATCAGCCCCAGCATTTT. Its translation: CASSPVSSNQPQHF.

J is TRBJ2-1 and V is TRBV19; TRBD2 matches at 9 bases. The V segment lost 8 bases and the J segment 8 bases; nucleotides outside the gene matches: 7. The CDR3 runs 13 residues. Germline CDR1 reads LNHDA; CDR2 reads SQIVND (reference sequence). The CDR3, as DNA: TGTGCCAGTGGTAGCGGGAGTGCGGATGAGCAGTTCTTC. Translated, it gives CASGSGSADEQFF.

This clone was counted a single time. This rearrangement joins TRBV11-2 to TRBJ2-7, with TRBD2 as a possible D gene (5 bases). Germline CDR1 SGHAT, CDR2 FQNNGV. CDR3 length: 15 residues. V dropped 3 bases and J dropped 3 bases, with 15 bases sitting between them. CDR3 sequence reads: CASSFEAENLYEQYF. The CDR3 DNA sequence: TGTGCCAGCAGCTTTGAAGCGGAGAATCTCTACGAGCAGTACTTC. Full variable domain (remainder filled in from reference TRBV11-2 and TRBJ2-7): EAGVAQSPRYKIIEKRQSVAFWCNPISGHATLYWYQQILGQGPKLLIQFQNNGVVDDSQLPKDRFSAERLKGVDSTLKIQPAKLEDSAVYLCASSFEAENLYEQYFGPGTRLTVT.

The chain carries TRBV28 and TRBJ2-4; 9 bases map to TRBD1. Germline V lookup: CDR1 MDHEN, CDR2 SYDVKM. This CDR3 contains 16 residues. J was trimmed by 6 bases and V by 5 bases; bases with no gene match: 11. The CDR3 nucleotides read TGTGCCAGCAGTCCGGTAAACAGGGGGCGCGGAAACATTCAGTACTTC. Its protein is CASSPVNRGRGNIQYF. Full variable domain (rest looked up from reference TRBV28 and TRBJ2-4): DVKVTQSSRYLVKRTGEKVFLECVQDMDHENMFWYRQDPGLGLRLIYFSYDVKMKEKGDIPEGYSVSREKKERFSLILESASTNQTSMYLCASSPVNRGRGNIQYFGAGTRLSVL.

J is TRBJ2-5 and V is TRBV5-1; a possible D gene is TRBD1 (7 bases). The J call may be wrong; the DNA end is better matched by TRBJ2-7. This CDR3 region has 15 residues. Germline-derived CDR1 and CDR2 are SGHRS and YFSETQ. DNA of the CDR3: TGCGCCAGCAGCCCCAGGGGGGTCGTCGCCTACGAGCAGTACTTC. Translated, it gives CASSPRGVVAYEQYF.

The V gene is TRBV30, the J gene TRBJ2-1, with TRBD2 identical over 7 bases. Germline V gene data show CDR1 as GTSNPN and CDR2 as SVGIG (reference sequence). With V trimmed by 3 bases and J by 5 bases, 4 bases remained unmatched. This CDR3 contains 13 residues. Written as DNA, the CDR3 is TGTGCCTGGAGCCTGGGGGGGGACAATGAGCAGTTCTTC. Its protein is CAWSLGGDNEQFF.

The CDR3 coding sequence is TGCGCCAGCAGCCAAGTTCCTAGCCGGAGCTACAATGAGCAGTTCTTC. Protein product: CASSQVPSRSYNEQFF. The J gene is TRBJ2-1, the V gene TRBV4-1, with D tentatively TRBD2 (5 bases). The length of the CDR3 is 16 residues. Germline CDR1 reads MGHRA; CDR2 reads YSYEKL. V lost 1 base to trimming and J lost 3 bases, with 13 bases between them.

This sequence joins TRBV27 and TRBJ2-7; D not certain. V was trimmed by 4 bases and J by 3 bases, leaving 13 bases between them. Germline CDR1 MNHEY, CDR2 SMNVEV (reference sequence). The CDR3 has 14 residues. CDR3 nucleotides: TGTGCCAGCAGTTCCCAGAGGTCAAACTACGAGCAGTACTTC. It codes for CASSSQRSNYEQYF.

This clone occurred once. The chain joins TRBV30 to TRBJ2-5; TRBD2 matches 7 bases. CDR1 is GTSNPN, CDR2 SVGIG, per germline (reference sequence). The J segment lost 4 bases and the V segment lost 8 bases, leaving 7 bases of the junction unmatched. The CDR3 has 12 amino acids. The CDR3 DNA reads TGTGCCCAGGAAGCGGGATCAGAGACCCAGTACTTC. It codes for CAQEAGSETQYF.

The gene calls are TRBV6-5 and TRBJ2-7, with 8 bases lining up with TRBD2. In germline, CDR1 is MNHEY, CDR2 SVGAGI. The CDR3 length is 15 residues. V dropped 5 bases and J dropped 5; count of bases not matched to a gene: 11. The CDR3 DNA reads as TGTGCCAGCAGTCCACCGGGACTAGTCGTACACGAGCAGTACTTC. Its translation is CASSPPGLVVHEQYF.

This clone has a single count. J is TRBJ1-4 and V is TRBV2; 11 positions agree with TRBD1. With V trimmed by 6 bases and J by 3 bases, 6 bases remained unmatched. Germline assignment: CDR1 SNHLY and CDR2 FYNNEI. The CDR3 is made up of 16 amino acids. Here the CDR3 reads CASSGQGARSNEKLFF. In DNA form, the CDR3 reads TGTGCCAGCAGCGGACAGGGGGCTCGATCTAATGAAAAACTGTTTTTT. Variable domain in full (rest from reference TRBV2 and TRBJ1-4): EPEVTQTPSHQVTQMGQEVILRCVPISNHLYFYWYRQILGQKVEFLVSFYNNEISEKSEIFDDQFSVERPDGSNFTLKIRSTKLEDSAMYFCASSGQGARSNEKLFFGSGTQLSVL.